What follows are 14 T cell receptor beta chains derived from one specimen sequenced in a study of long-term antiretroviral therapy in people with HIV (dated by TCRdb to the early 2020s). The immunoSEQ hsTCRB v3.0 assay was used at survey level resolution to sequence the TRB variable region. TCRdb obtained this table from immuneACCESS and retained in-frame rearrangements with V and J assigned. These tables miss some clones; where compared with another copy, unresolved V genes account for less than half of the shortfall, and the remainder is unexplained. A total of approximately 22,000 clones appear in this sample, roughly 82% of them only once. About 2.4% of the sample rests with the top ten. The input for sequencing was unsorted PBMCs, taken 3 years after starting antiretroviral therapy. The source of these receptors is a man aged 45-60 years with HIV.

The CDR3 DNA reads TGTGCCAGTAAGGACGGTTTGAACACTGAAGCTTTCTTT. It codes for CASKDGLNTEAFF. The chain couples TRBV19 to TRBJ1-1, with no clear D. The CDR3 covers 13 residues. Germline CDR1 reads LNHDA; CDR2 reads SQIVND (reference sequence). Deletions cut 7 bases from V and 0 bases from J, with 9 bases between.

J is TRBJ2-7 and V is TRBV19, with D possibly matching TRBD1 (7 bases). Trimming took 10 bases from V and 0 from J, leaving 19 bases between them. Germline lookup yields CDR1 LNHDA and CDR2 SQIVND (reference sequence). CDR3 size: 15 residues. CDR3 nucleotides: TGTGCCACCAAGTACAGGGGAGGACTCTCCTACGAGCAGTACTTC. Its translation: CATKYRGGLSYEQYF.

CDR3 nucleotides: TGTGCCAGCCCCCCGCCGGGACTAGCGGGCACAGATACGCAGTATTTT. Translating gives CASPPPGLAGTDTQYF. V usage is TRBV28 and J usage is TRBJ2-3, with 11 bases matching TRBD2. CDR1 is MDHEN, CDR2 SYDVKM, per germline. This CDR3 is built from 16 residues. Losses at the gene ends were 8 bases for V and 1 base for J; bases not matched to a gene: 8.

This chain links TRBV5-6 with TRBJ2-5; tentatively, D is TRBD1 (6 bases). V was clipped by 2 bases and J by 5 bases, with 10 bases between them. Germline V gene lookup returns CDR1 SGHDT and CDR2 YYEEEE. The CDR3 consists of 13 residues. The CDR3: CASSFIRGETQYF. The CDR3 DNA sequence: TGTGCCAGCAGCTTCATCAGGGGTGAGACCCAGTACTTC.

The rearrangement links TRBV11-3 to TRBJ2-7, with D tentatively TRBD1 (5 bases). CDR3 length: 12 residues. Trimming took 5 bases from V and 5 from J, leaving 10 bases between them. Germline CDR1 SGHNT, CDR2 YENEEA. The CDR3 protein is CASSLQGDEQYF. The CDR3 DNA reads as TGTGCCAGCAGCCTCCAGGGCGACGAGCAGTACTTC.

The rearrangement joins TRBV2 to TRBJ1-1, with TRBD1 as a possible D gene (5 bases). Trimming took 8 bases from V and 5 from J, leaving 12 bases between them. The CDR3 is made up of 12 amino acids. The germline CDR1 and CDR2 sequences are SNHLY and FYNNEI. CDR3 protein: CASGADWTEAFF. For the CDR3, the DNA is TGTGCCAGCGGGGCGGACTGGACTGAAGCTTTCTTT.

This sequence joins TRBV7-9 and TRBJ2-7, with TRBD2 as a possible D gene (6 bases). Germline assignment: CDR1 SEHNR and CDR2 FQNEAQ (reference sequence). CDR3 length: 14 residues. Trimming stripped 4 bases from V and 5 bases from J, with 15 bases between. The CDR3 sequence is CASSSIGGRNEQYF. The CDR3 nucleotides read TGTGCCAGCAGCTCGATCGGGGGTCGGAACGAGCAGTACTTC.

The chain uses TRBV29-1 and TRBJ1-2; D gene uncertain. Trimming left V 2 bases short and J 4 bases short, with 14 bases between. The germline V gene encodes CDR1 SQVTM and CDR2 ANQGSEA. There are 14 residues in the CDR3. This CDR3 is CSVENPYTFYGYTF. The CDR3 coding sequence is TGCAGCGTTGAAAACCCATACACCTTCTATGGCTACACCTTC.

The chain joins TRBV7-2 to TRBJ1-5; TRBD1 agrees at 7 bases. With 5 bases clipped from V and 8 bases from J, the junction kept 12 bases outside the gene matches. This CDR3 has 15 amino acids. Germline V gene data show CDR1 as SGHTA and CDR2 as FQGNSA. CDR3 residues: CASSPQGGVGEPQHF. CDR3 coding DNA: TGTGCCAGCAGCCCGCAGGGGGGGGTCGGTGAGCCCCAGCATTTT.

This clone was seen only a few times. V and J are TRBV7-2 and TRBJ2-3; unclear D gene. CDR3 length equals 14 residues. Trimming stripped 1 base from V and 5 bases from J, with 10 bases between. Germline assignment: CDR1 SGHTA and CDR2 FQGNSA. The CDR3 bases are TGTGCCAGCAGCTTAGGCGACTTTTTAGATACGCAGTATTTT. It yields the protein CASSLGDFLDTQYF. Drawing the rest from reference TRBV7-2 and TRBJ2-3, the complete variable domain is GAGVSQSPSNKVTEKGKDVELRCDPISGHTALYWYRQSLGQGLEFLIYFQGNSAPDKSGLPSDRFSAERTGGSVSTLTIQRTQQEDSAVYLCASSLGDFLDTQYFGPGTRLTVL.

The genes are TRBV5-5 and TRBJ2-1; the D is unclear. V gave up 2 bases and J gave up 2 bases, with 8 bases separating them. CDR1 SGHKS and CDR2 YYEKEE come from the germline V gene (reference sequence). The CDR3 is 14 amino acids. The CDR3 bases are TGTGCCAGCAGCTTAGAGGTGGCCTACAATGAGCAGTTCTTC. Its translation: CASSLEVAYNEQFF.

The V gene is TRBV7-2, the J gene TRBJ1-1; possibly TRBD1 for D (5 bases). CDR3 length: 15 amino acids. The V end lost 3 bases, the J end lost 1 base, and 12 bases lay between the germline ends. Germline assignment: CDR1 SGHTA and CDR2 FQGNSA. The CDR3 DNA reads as TGTGCCAGCAGCTTCCAACTCGGGGGGAACACTGAAGCTTTCTTT. Protein product: CASSFQLGGNTEAFF.

This rearrangement joins TRBV18 to TRBJ2-1; 10 bases map to TRBD1. With V trimmed by 4 bases and J by 5 bases, 17 bases remained unmatched. Germline V lookup: CDR1 KGHSH, CDR2 LQKENI. This CDR3 spans 19 amino acids. CDR3 DNA: TGTGCCAGCTCACGGGACAGGGGAATTAGCGGGATAGGCCACAATGAGCAGTTCTTC. Protein: CASSRDRGISGIGHNEQFF.

CDR3: CASSGGTEAFF. CDR3 sequence (DNA): TGTGCCAGCAGCGGGGGGACTGAAGCTTTCTTT. The rearrangement links TRBV27 to TRBJ1-1, with D possibly matching TRBD1 (5 bases). V shed 6 bases and J shed 5 bases, with 7 bases lying between them. Germline V gene lookup returns CDR1 MNHEY and CDR2 SMNVEV (reference sequence). The length of the CDR3 is 11 residues.